Presented here are 19 T cell receptor beta chains from one specimen sequenced in a study of T cell responses to AZD1222 COVID-19 vaccine. TCRdb's copy holds only in-frame clones and misses some; the assay was immunoSEQ multiplex PCR. The sample lists about 150,000 clones; approximately 92% were seen once. The sample consisted of peripheral blood, taken 28 days after the second AZD1222 dose. The receptor set was obtained from an adult who received the AZD1222 COVID-19 vaccine.

This CDR3 is CASSPGQNYGYTF. The CDR3 DNA follows: TGTGCCAGCAGCCCAGGACAGAACTATGGCTACACCTTC. The chain uses TRBV7-2 and TRBJ1-2; possibly TRBD1 for D (6 bases). V lost 5 bases, J lost 2 bases, and 9 bases lay in between. Per the germline V gene, CDR1 is SGHTA and CDR2 is FQGNSA. This CDR3 contains 13 residues.

The chain recombines TRBV9 with TRBJ2-7; 9 bases fit TRBD2. V shed 4 bases and J 5 bases; nucleotides not matched to a gene: 10. Per the germline V gene, CDR1 is SGDLS and CDR2 is YYNGEE. The CDR3 covers 15 residues. This CDR3 reads CASSPRLAALDEQYF. CDR3 in DNA: TGTGCCAGCAGCCCCCGACTAGCGGCCCTGGACGAGCAGTACTTC.

The genes are TRBV7-2 and TRBJ2-2; no firm D call. Trimming removed 7 bases from V and 6 bases from J, with 9 bases in between. Germline loops: CDR1 SGHTA, CDR2 FQGNSA. The CDR3 length is 12 residues. CDR3 protein: CASTRRPGELFF. CDR3 DNA sequence: TGTGCCAGCACCCGGCGGCCCGGGGAGCTGTTTTTT.

The V gene is TRBV2, the J gene TRBJ2-7; no reliable D call. The CDR3 is 11 residues long. Trimming took off 6 bases at V and 1 base at J, with 4 bases between the two ends. CDR1 SNHLY and CDR2 FYNNEI come from the germline V gene. The CDR3 nucleotides read TGTGCCAGCAGGGCGTCCTACGAGCAGTACTTC. Translation gives CASRASYEQYF.

This clone was observed a handful of times. The DNA of the CDR3 is TGTGCCAGCAGTGAATGGATGGGAACGAACACCGGGGAGCTGTTTTTT. This sequence encodes CASSEWMGTNTGELFF. The V call is TRBV6-1, the J call TRBJ2-2, with D hard to call. Germline V CDR1 and CDR2: MNHNS, SASEGT. Deletions cut 2 bases from V and 0 bases from J, with 10 bases between. CDR3 length equals 16 residues.

This clone has more than one count but fewer than ten. J is TRBJ1-6 and V is TRBV10-3, with 9 bases fitting TRBD1. J was trimmed by 4 bases and V by 5 bases; bases with no gene match: 3. The CDR3 sequence is 15 residues long. CDR1 is ENHRY, CDR2 SYGVKD, per germline. CDR3 in amino acids: CAISSGTGYNSPLHF. The CDR3 DNA is TGTGCCATCAGTTCCGGGACAGGGTATAATTCACCCCTCCACTTT.

The CDR3 reads CASSLTSRGGYTF. CDR3 nucleotides: TGTGCCAGCAGCTTAACCTCCCGGGGCGGCTACACCTTC. This chain uses TRBV7-3 with TRBJ1-2; D might be TRBD1 (5 bases). CDR3 length: 13 residues. The V and J ends lost 0 bases and 8 bases respectively, with 10 bases between them. Germline values: CDR1 SGHTA, CDR2 FQGTGA.

The J gene is TRBJ1-5, the V gene TRBV7-8; D might be TRBD1 (5 bases). Trimming shortened V by 2 bases and J by 3 bases, and 14 bases separated the two germline ends. CDR1 SGHVS and CDR2 FQNEAQ come from the germline V gene. This CDR3 has 16 amino acids. The CDR3 protein is CASSLLEIRDNQPQHF. The CDR3 DNA reads as TGTGCCAGCAGCTTACTAGAAATCAGGGACAATCAGCCCCAGCATTTT.

The chain is built from TRBV19 and TRBJ1-5; D perhaps matches TRBD1 (5 bases). Between the trimmed V and J ends, which lost 5 bases and 0 bases, there was a span of 11 bases. Looked up from germline, CDR1 is LNHDA and CDR2 is SQIVND (reference sequence). This CDR3 is 15 amino acids long. The CDR3 spells CASSPGLTSNQPQHF. The DNA of the CDR3 is TGTGCCAGTAGTCCGGGACTGACTAGCAATCAGCCCCAGCATTTT.

The chain combines TRBV20-1 with TRBJ2-5, with 7 bases fitting TRBD2. After removal of 3 bases from V and 0 bases from J, the junction contained 10 bases not matched to a gene. In germline, CDR1 is DFQATT, CDR2 SNEGSKA (reference sequence). This CDR3 has 16 amino acids. The CDR3 DNA reads as TGCAGTGCTAGTCCCCCTAGCGGTTCGTACCAAGAGACCCAGTACTTC. Its protein product is CSASPPSGSYQETQYF.

The rearrangement links TRBV9 to TRBJ2-7; D perhaps matches TRBD1 (5 bases). The CDR3 has 13 amino acids. The germline V gene encodes CDR1 SGDLS and CDR2 YYNGEE. V lost 0 bases, J lost 4 bases, and 8 bases lay in between. The CDR3 spells CASSVADKYEQYF. CDR3 nucleotides: TGTGCCAGCAGCGTAGCGGACAAGTACGAGCAGTACTTC.

The chain recombines TRBV29-1 with TRBJ2-1; 7 positions match TRBD2. The CDR3 is 15 residues long. With 3 bases clipped from V and 4 bases from J, the junction kept 9 bases outside the gene matches. CDR1 is SQVTM, CDR2 ANQGSEA, per germline. The CDR3 reads CSVEGGRGSYNEQFF. Here the CDR3 DNA reads TGCAGCGTTGAGGGCGGGCGGGGGTCTTACAATGAGCAGTTCTTC.

This chain uses TRBV4-3 with TRBJ2-7, with a tentative D call TRBD2 (6 bases). Looked up from germline, CDR1 is LGHNA and CDR2 is YSLEER. Trimming pared 0 bases from V and 3 bases from J, leaving 12 bases between. The CDR3 totals 15 residues. For the CDR3, the DNA is TGCGCCAGCAGCCAAGATCGGGGGTCCAACTACGAGCAGTACTTC. This sequence encodes CASSQDRGSNYEQYF.

The chain couples TRBV10-2 to TRBJ2-2, with 8 positions matching TRBD1. Germline V gene data show CDR1 as WSHSY and CDR2 as SAAADI. V lost 7 bases to trimming and J lost 6 bases; unmatched junction nucleotides: 7. This CDR3 is built from 14 residues. Written as DNA, the CDR3 is TGCGCCAGCATAGCAGGGGGCCTTGCCGGGGAGCTGTTTTTT. This encodes CASIAGGLAGELFF.

The DNA for the CDR3 is TGTGCCAGCAGCCAGGGACTCCTGTATGGCTACACCTTC. This codes for CASSQGLLYGYTF. The chain uses TRBV28 and TRBJ1-2; D is perhaps TRBD1 (5 bases). V lost 6 bases to trimming and J lost 5 bases, with 13 bases between them. Germline assignment: CDR1 MDHEN and CDR2 SYDVKM. There are 13 residues in the CDR3.

This chain links TRBV19 with TRBJ1-1; 8 bases map to TRBD1. Trimming took 6 bases from V and 9 from J; bases not matched to a gene: 9. Germline V gives CDR1 LNHDA, CDR2 SQIVND (reference sequence). There are 13 residues in the CDR3. This CDR3 reads CASRVNQGAKAFF. As DNA, the CDR3 is TGTGCCAGTAGGGTTAACCAGGGGGCGAAAGCTTTCTTT.

The J gene is TRBJ2-7, the V gene TRBV11-2, with D perhaps matching TRBD1 or TRBD2 (5 bases each). From germline, CDR1 is SGHAT and CDR2 FQNNGV. The length of the CDR3 is 15 residues. Deletions cut 5 bases from V and 2 bases from J, with 16 bases between. The CDR3 region is CASSRRGFSAYEQYF. The CDR3 DNA sequence: TGTGCCAGCAGCCGACGGGGCTTTAGCGCCTACGAGCAGTACTTC. Using reference TRBV11-2 and TRBJ2-7 for the parts outside the CDR3, the full variable domain is EAGVAQSPRYKIIEKRQSVAFWCNPISGHATLYWYQQILGQGPKLLIQFQNNGVVDDSQLPKDRFSAERLKGVDSTLKIQPAKLEDSAVYLCASSRRGFSAYEQYFGPGTRLTVT.

This chain links TRBV2 with TRBJ2-2, with TRBD2 as a possible D gene (6 bases). The CDR3 runs to 16 residues. Per the germline V gene, CDR1 is SNHLY and CDR2 is FYNNEI. Trimming took 2 bases from V and 4 from J, leaving 14 bases between them. The CDR3 region is CASSETGQAGTGELFF. CDR3 DNA: TGTGCCAGCAGTGAAACGGGCCAAGCGGGCACCGGGGAGCTGTTTTTT. Together with reference TRBV2 and TRBJ2-2, the CDR3 gives the full variable domain: EPEVTQTPSHQVTQMGQEVILRCVPISNHLYFYWYRQILGQKVEFLVSFYNNEISEKSEIFDDQFSVERPDGSNFTLKIRSTKLEDSAMYFCASSETGQAGTGELFFGEGSRLTVL.

The chain couples TRBV12-3 or TRBV12-4 to TRBJ2-7; 9 positions match TRBD1. The CDR3 runs to 12 residues. V shed 6 bases and J 4 bases; nucleotides not matched to a gene: 1. The CDR3 DNA follows: TGTGCCAGCAGCGGACAGGGGTACGAGCAGTACTTC. It encodes CASSGQGYEQYF.